This T cell receptor beta chain was captured in a study of T cells in localized non-small cell lung cancer (TCRdb year 2020). Study-level background: T cell repertoires of 200 to 250 early-stage NSCLC patients were analyzed, with tumors being compared against uninvolved tumor-adjacent lungs. The cohort was made up of 200 to 250 treatment-naive NSCLC patients whose localized lung tumors had been resected. A mean age of approximately 70 years was recorded for the NSCLC patients, of whom some 130 were male and some 99 were female. Overall results and qualifications from the work: Higher blood T cell density associated with longer overall survival, while higher adjacent-lung clonality associated with shorter survival. Of the top 100 tumor clones, a median of roughly 60 were detected in paired uninvolved adjacent lung; roughly 29 were also among that lung's top 100. Because the study design was exploratory, TCR variables were selected using unadjusted p-values without false-discovery rate correction. Uninvolved tumor-adjacent lung showed the highest T cell clonality, higher than tumor, which suggests more focused antigenic responses in the uninvolved tumor-adjacent lung. Because multi-region sequencing of the tumors was not done, intratumor heterogeneity could not be ruled out.

The immunoSEQ Assay was used to sequence TCR beta CDR3 regions from DNA. Per the authors' processing: To compute T cell density, TCR beta template counts were normalized to usable DNA, which was estimated by amplifying housekeeping genes. The preseqR package was used to estimate richness by extrapolating to 400,000 templates for PBMC samples and to 120,000 templates for tissue samples. Clonality was defined by subtracting Pielou's evenness from one. Tissue-enriched TCRs were identified through differential abundance testing performed on productive amino-acid clonotypes, with a minimum total count of 5 and an alpha of 0.1. The Jaccard Index and the Morisita Overlap Index were used to measure how much the repertoires overlapped between compartments. GLIPH grouped TCR beta CDR3s together with public tetramer-defined viral CDR3s, and a viral motif had to include at least three viral sequences and also show V-gene enrichment. The clones in this table, taken by TCRdb from immuneACCESS, are in-frame only. Not every clone is retained; where verified, under half of the shortfall comes from an unresolved V gene, and the cause of the rest is unknown. V and J calls and clone size are those listed in that table; D and trimming were worked out from the DNA. Across this sample there are some 49,000 clones, with 65% to 90% seen only once. About 15% of the sample belongs to the ten largest clones.

Note on this clone: The antigen it binds to is not known. The input lacks base qualities; no much larger clone sits a single base away.

At diagnosis, peripheral blood, uninvolved tumor-adjacent lung and tumor were collected and were preserved as a mix of fresh-frozen and FFPE material. For TCR repertoire profiling, blood samples were analyzed in the form of peripheral blood mononuclear cells. The source was peripheral blood mononuclear cells, collected before any cancer treatment. The receptor's source is a man aged 40-75 years with stage III lung adenocarcinoma.

The CDR3 protein is CASSFQGSYNEQFF. The nucleotide sequence is given as TGTGCCAGCAGTTTTCAGGGCTCCTACAATGAGCAGTTCTTC. The sequence is built from TRBV27 and TRBJ2-1; TRBD1 might be the D gene, on 5 matching bases. The junction carries 6 bases between V and J, which are trimmed by 3 bases and 0 bases respectively. CDR1 MNHEY and CDR2 SMNVEV are derived from the germline V gene (reference sequence). The CDR3, from cysteine to phenylalanine, totals 14 residues. The DNA shown is the 42-base CDR3, in frame from base 1.